This paragraph reports one TCR beta chain. The ends were cut back, 3 bases at V and 0 bases at J, with 10 bases in the middle. Germline assignment: CDR1 MNHEY and CDR2 SMNVEV (reference sequence). CDR3 length: 15 amino acids. Resolution of symptoms, clearance, or two negative PCRs was present in recovered Cohort 3 donors. Assay: immunoSEQ multiplex PCR; the TCRdb copy retains only in-frame clones and omits some. This sample has approximately 130,000 clones, with around 86% found just once. This sample stems from a study of blood T cell repertoires in COVID-19. Across the study: Acute and convalescent COVID-19 samples came from the United States, Italy and Spain.

The sequenced sample was PBMCs or T cells enriched from blood (not recorded which). The chain is built from TRBV27 and TRBJ2-3, with a tentative D call TRBD2 (5 bases). The receptor was derived from a man aged 30 to 45 who had recovered from COVID-19. CDR3 sequence: CASSFRGSSTDTQYF. The CDR3 DNA is TGTGCCAGCAGTTTTCGGGGTTCTAGCACAGATACGCAGTATTTT.